This TCR beta chain emerged from a study of T cell repertoires in cytomegalovirus infection. Looking at the study overall: Indications of both CMV infection and matching HLA type were provided by public TCR beta signatures.

TCRdb itself ran the reads through MiXCR, one entry per CDR3 protein. The table lists 500,000 to 600,000 distinct CDR3 sequences, approximately 17% of them singletons. V was clipped by 4 bases and J by 5 bases; unmatched bases: 5. Germline V gene sequence: CDR1 MNHEY, CDR2 SMNVEV (reference sequence). The CDR3 consists of 15 residues. This clonotype was seen a handful of times. Its cognate antigen is unknown. Study-wide findings and caveats: HLA-C-restricted TCR beta clonotypes specific for CMV led the ex vivo response. Adding up the frequency of public TCR beta families identified people who carried CMV plus the relevant HLA.

The specimen sequenced was CD8+ T cells from PBMCs. The gene calls are TRBV27 and TRBJ2-1, with TRBD2 identical over 10 bases. This TCR was recovered from a human donor in good health (CMV status not recorded). Some clones in this sample may be carry-over from other donors' samples. The CDR3 sequence: CASSSPSGSDNEQFF. As DNA, the CDR3 is TGTGCCAGCAGTTCGCCTAGCGGGAGTGACAATGAGCAGTTCTTC.